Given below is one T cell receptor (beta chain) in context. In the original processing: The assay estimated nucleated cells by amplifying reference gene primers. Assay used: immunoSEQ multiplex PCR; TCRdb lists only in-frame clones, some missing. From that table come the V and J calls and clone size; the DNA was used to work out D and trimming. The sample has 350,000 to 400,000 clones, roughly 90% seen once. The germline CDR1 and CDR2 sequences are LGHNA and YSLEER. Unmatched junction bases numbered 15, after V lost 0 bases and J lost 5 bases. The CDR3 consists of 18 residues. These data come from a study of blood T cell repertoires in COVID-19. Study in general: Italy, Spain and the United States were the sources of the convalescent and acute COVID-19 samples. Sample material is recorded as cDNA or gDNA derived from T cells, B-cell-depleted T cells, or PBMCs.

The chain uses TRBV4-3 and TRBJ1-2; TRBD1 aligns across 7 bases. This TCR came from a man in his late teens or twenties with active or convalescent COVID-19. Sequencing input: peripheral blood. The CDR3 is CASSQETGQAYLIYGYTF. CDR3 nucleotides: TGCGCCAGCAGCCAAGAGACCGGACAGGCCTACCTAATTTATGGCTACACCTTC.